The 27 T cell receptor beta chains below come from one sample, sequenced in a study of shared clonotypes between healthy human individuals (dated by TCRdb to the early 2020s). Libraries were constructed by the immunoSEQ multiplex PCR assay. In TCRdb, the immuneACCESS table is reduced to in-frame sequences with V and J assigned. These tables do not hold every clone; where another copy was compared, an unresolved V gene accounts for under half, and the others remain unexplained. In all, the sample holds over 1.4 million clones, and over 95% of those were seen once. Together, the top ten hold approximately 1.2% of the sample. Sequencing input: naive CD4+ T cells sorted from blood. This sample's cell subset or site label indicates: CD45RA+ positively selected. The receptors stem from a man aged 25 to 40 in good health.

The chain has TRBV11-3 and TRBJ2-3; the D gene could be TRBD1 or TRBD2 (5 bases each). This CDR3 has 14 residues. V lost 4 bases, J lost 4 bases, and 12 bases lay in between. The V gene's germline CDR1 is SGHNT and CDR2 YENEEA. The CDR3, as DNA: TGTGCCAGCAGCTCCGTGGGGGAGCCAGATACGCAGTATTTT. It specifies CASSSVGEPDTQYF. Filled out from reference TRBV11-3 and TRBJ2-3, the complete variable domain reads EAGVVQSPRYKIIEKKQPVAFWCNPISGHNTLYWYLQNLGQGPELLIRYENEEAVDDSQLPKDRFSAERLKGVDSTLKIQPAELGDSAVYLCASSSVGEPDTQYFGPGTRLTVL.

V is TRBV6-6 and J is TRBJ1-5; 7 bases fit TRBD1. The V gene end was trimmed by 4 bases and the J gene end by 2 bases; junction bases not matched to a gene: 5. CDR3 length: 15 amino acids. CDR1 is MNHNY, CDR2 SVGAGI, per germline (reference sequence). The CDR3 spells CASSSTGNGNQPQHF. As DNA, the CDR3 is TGTGCCAGCAGTTCGACAGGGAACGGCAATCAGCCCCAGCATTTT.

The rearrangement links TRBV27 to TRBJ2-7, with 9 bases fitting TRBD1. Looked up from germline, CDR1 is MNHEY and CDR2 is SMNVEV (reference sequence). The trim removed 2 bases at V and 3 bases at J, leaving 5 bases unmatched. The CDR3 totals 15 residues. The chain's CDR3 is CASSLEGQGIYEQYF. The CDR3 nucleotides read TGTGCCAGCAGTTTAGAGGGACAGGGCATCTACGAGCAGTACTTC.

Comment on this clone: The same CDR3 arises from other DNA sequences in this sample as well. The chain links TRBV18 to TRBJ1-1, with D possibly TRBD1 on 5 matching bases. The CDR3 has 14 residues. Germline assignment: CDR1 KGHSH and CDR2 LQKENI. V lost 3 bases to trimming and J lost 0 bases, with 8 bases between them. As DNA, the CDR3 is TGTGCCAGCTCACCGGGACCGCTGAACACTGAAGCTTTCTTT. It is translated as CASSPGPLNTEAFF.

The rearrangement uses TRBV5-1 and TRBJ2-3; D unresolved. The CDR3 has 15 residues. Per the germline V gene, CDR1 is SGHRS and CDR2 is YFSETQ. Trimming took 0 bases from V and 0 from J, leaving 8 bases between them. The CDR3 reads CASSLGPISTDTQYF. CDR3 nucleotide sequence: TGCGCCAGCAGCTTGGGGCCGATTAGCACAGATACGCAGTATTTT.

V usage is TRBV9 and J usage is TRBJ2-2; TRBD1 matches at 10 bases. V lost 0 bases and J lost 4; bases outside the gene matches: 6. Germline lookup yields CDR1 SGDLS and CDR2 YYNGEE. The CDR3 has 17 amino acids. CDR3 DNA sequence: TGTGCCAGCAGCGTAGGGACAGGGGGTTTTTCCACCGGGGAGCTGTTTTTT. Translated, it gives CASSVGTGGFSTGELFF.

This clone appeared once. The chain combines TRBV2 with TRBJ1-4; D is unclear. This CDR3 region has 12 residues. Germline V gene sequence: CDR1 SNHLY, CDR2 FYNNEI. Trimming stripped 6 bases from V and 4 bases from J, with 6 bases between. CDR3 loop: CASSGSNEKLFF. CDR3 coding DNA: TGTGCCAGCAGCGGGAGTAATGAAAAACTGTTTTTT.

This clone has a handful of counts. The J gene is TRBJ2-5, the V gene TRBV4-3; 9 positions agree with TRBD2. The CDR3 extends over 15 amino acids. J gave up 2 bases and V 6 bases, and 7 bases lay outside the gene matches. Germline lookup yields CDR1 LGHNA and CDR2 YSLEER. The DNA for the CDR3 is TGCGCCAGCAGTCTGATGACTAGCGGTCAAGAGACCCAGTACTTC. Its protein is CASSLMTSGQETQYF.

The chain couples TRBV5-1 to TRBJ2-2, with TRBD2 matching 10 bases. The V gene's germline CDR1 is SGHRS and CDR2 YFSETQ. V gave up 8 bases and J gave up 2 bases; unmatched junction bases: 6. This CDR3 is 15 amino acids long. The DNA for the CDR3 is TGCGCCAGTGGCTCTAGCGGGAGAAACACCGGGGAGCTGTTTTTT. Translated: CASGSSGRNTGELFF.

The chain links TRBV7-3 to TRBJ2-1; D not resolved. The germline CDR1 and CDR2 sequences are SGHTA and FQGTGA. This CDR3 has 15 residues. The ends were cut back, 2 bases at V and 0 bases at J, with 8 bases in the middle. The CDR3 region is CASSLGPGSYNEQFF. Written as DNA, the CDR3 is TGTGCCAGCAGCTTAGGTCCTGGCTCCTACAATGAGCAGTTCTTC.

This CDR3 reads CASSLDGRVAIQYF. The CDR3 nucleotides are TGTGCCAGCAGCTTAGATGGCAGGGTTGCCATTCAGTACTTC. This chain uses TRBV7-2 with TRBJ2-4, with D possibly TRBD1 on 5 matching bases. CDR3 length: 14 residues. The germline V gene has CDR1 SGHTA and CDR2 FQGNSA. V lost 1 base, J lost 9 bases, and 13 bases lay in between. Drawing the rest from reference TRBV7-2 and TRBJ2-4, the complete variable domain is GAGVSQSPSNKVTEKGKDVELRCDPISGHTALYWYRQSLGQGLEFLIYFQGNSAPDKSGLPSDRFSAERTGGSVSTLTIQRTQQEDSAVYLCASSLDGRVAIQYFGAGTRLSVL.

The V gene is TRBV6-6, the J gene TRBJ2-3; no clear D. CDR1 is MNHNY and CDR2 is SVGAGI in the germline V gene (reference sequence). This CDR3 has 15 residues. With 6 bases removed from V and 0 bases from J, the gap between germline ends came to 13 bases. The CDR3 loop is CASSPSPRSTDTQYF. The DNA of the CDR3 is TGTGCCAGCAGCCCCTCCCCGAGAAGCACAGATACGCAGTATTTT.

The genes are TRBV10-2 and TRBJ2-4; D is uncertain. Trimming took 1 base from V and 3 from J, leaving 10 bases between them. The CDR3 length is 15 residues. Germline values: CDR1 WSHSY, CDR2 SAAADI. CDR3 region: CASSEYRLNKNIQYF. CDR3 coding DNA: TGCGCCAGCAGTGAGTACCGCCTCAACAAAAACATTCAGTACTTC.

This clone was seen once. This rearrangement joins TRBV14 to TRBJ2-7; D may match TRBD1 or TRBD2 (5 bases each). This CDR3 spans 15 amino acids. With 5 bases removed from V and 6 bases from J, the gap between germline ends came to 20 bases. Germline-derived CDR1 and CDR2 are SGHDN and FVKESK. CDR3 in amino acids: CASSARRGAFSEQYF. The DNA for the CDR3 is TGTGCCAGCAGCGCCCGGAGAGGGGCCTTCTCCGAGCAGTACTTC.

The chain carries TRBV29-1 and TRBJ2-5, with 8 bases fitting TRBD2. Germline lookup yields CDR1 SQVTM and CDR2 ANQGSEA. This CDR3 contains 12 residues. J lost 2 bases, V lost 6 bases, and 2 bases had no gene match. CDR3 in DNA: TGCAGCGTCGGGACTAGTCAAGAGACCCAGTACTTC. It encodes CSVGTSQETQYF.

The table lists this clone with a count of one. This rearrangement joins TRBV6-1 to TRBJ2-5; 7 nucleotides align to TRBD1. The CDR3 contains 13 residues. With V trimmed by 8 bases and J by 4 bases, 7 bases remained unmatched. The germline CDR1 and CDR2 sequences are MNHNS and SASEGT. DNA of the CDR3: TGTGCCAGCGGGATAACAGGGGTAGAGACCCAGTACTTC. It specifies CASGITGVETQYF.

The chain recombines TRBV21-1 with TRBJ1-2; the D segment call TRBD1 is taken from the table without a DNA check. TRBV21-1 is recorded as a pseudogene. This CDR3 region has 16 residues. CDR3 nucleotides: TGTGCCAGCAGCAAAGAAGGCAGGTTGTTTAACTATGGCTACACCTTC. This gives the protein CASSKEGRLFNYGYTF.

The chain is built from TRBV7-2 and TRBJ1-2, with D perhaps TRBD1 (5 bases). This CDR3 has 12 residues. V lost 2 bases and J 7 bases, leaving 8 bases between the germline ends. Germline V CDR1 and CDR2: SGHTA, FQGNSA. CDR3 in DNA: TGTGCCAGCAGCTTATGGGGGGGTGGCTACACCTTC. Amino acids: CASSLWGGGYTF.

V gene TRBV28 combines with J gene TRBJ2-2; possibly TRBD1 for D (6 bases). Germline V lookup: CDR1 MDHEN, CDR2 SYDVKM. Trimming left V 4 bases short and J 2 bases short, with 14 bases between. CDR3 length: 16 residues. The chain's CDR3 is CASSSPGHLNTGELFF. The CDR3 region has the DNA TGTGCCAGCAGTTCCCCGGGACACCTAAACACCGGGGAGCTGTTTTTT. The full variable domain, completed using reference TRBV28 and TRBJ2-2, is DVKVTQSSRYLVKRTGEKVFLECVQDMDHENMFWYRQDPGLGLRLIYFSYDVKMKEKGDIPEGYSVSREKKERFSLILESASTNQTSMYLCASSSPGHLNTGELFFGEGSRLTVL.

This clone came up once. CDR3 coding DNA: TGTGCCAGCTCCCGGGACAGGGTCGGGGCCAACGTCCTGACTTTC. It codes for CASSRDRVGANVLTF. This sequence joins TRBV7-2 and TRBJ2-6, with 9 positions matching TRBD1. The CDR3 extends over 15 amino acids. V dropped 8 bases and J dropped 4; count of bases not matched to a gene: 6. The germline V gene encodes CDR1 SGHTA and CDR2 FQGNSA. The variable domain in full, completed from reference TRBV7-2 and TRBJ2-6, reads GAGVSQSPSNKVTEKGKDVELRCDPISGHTALYWYRQSLGQGLEFLIYFQGNSAPDKSGLPSDRFSAERTGGSVSTLTIQRTQQEDSAVYLCASSRDRVGANVLTFGAGSRLTVL.

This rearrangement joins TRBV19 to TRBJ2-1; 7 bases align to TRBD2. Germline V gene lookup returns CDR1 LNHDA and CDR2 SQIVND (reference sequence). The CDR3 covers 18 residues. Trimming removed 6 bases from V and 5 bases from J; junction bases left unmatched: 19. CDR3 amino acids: CASSVNGQRDMGNNEQFF. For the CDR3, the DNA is TGTGCCAGTAGCGTCAACGGCCAGCGGGATATGGGTAACAATGAGCAGTTCTTC.

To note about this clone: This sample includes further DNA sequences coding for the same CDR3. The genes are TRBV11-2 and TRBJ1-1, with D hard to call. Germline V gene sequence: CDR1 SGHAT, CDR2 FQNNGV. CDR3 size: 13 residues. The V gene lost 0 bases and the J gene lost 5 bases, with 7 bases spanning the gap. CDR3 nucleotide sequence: TGTGCCAGCAGCTTAGAGTTGAGAACTGAAGCTTTCTTT. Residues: CASSLELRTEAFF.

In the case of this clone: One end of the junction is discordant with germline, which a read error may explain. The CDR3 sequence: CASSLDRGETQYF. The CDR3 nucleotides are TGTGCCAGCAGTTTGGACAGGGGCGAGACCCAGTACTTC. The chain joins TRBV5-6 to TRBJ2-5, with 9 bases identical to TRBD1. The CDR3 consists of 13 residues. The germline gives CDR1 SGHDT, CDR2 YYEEEE. The entire variable domain, with the rest obtained from reference TRBV5-6 and TRBJ2-5, is as follows: DAGVTQSPTHLIKTRGQQVTLRCSPKSGHDTVSWYQQALGQGPQFIFQYYEEEERQRGNFPDRFSGHQFPNYSSELNVNALLLGDSALYLCASSLDRGETQYFGPGTRLLVL.

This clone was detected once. The CDR3 here is CASRYSTNEQYF. CDR3 nucleotide sequence: TGTGCCAGCAGATATAGTACGAACGAGCAGTACTTC. The chain recombines TRBV28 with TRBJ2-7; D is uncertain. This CDR3 is built from 12 residues. Trimming removed 6 bases from V and 5 bases from J, with 11 bases in between. The germline CDR1 and CDR2 sequences are MDHEN and SYDVKM.

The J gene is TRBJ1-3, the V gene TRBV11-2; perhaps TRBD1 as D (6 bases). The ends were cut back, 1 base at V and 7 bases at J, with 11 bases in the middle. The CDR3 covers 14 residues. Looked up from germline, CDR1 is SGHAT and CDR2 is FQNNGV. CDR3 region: CASSLGGARNTIYF. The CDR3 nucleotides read TGTGCCAGCAGCTTAGGGGGGGCTCGTAACACCATATATTTT.

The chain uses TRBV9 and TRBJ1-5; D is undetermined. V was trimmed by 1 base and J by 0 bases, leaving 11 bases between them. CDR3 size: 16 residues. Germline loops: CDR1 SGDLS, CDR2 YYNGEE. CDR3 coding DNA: TGTGCCAGCAGCGTATTTGAAAGGGCTAGCAATCAGCCCCAGCATTTT. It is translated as CASSVFERASNQPQHF.

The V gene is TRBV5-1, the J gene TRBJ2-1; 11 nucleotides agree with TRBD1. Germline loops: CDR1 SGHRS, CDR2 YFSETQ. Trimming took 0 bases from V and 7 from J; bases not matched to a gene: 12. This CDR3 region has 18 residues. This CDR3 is CASSLVPLRDRGGNEQFF. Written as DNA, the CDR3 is TGCGCCAGCAGCTTGGTACCCCTCCGGGACAGGGGGGGGAATGAGCAGTTCTTC.